In this sample, the clone carrying this TCR beta chain turned up many times. Its specificity is not known. For TCRbeta, the library was prepared with unique molecular identifiers. Via MiXCR, TCRdb re-called the PCR reads, giving one row per CDR3 protein. The sample lists 450,000 to 600,000 distinct CDR3 sequences; more than 9% were seen once. This CDR3 has 16 residues. Germline CDR1 MNHEY, CDR2 SVGEGT. Trimming took 4 bases from V and 6 from J; bases not matched to a gene: 10. These data belong to a study of T-cell reconstitution after alpha-beta-depleted transplantation in children. Study-level points and caveats: Reportedly, alpha-beta T cells present about two months post-transplant originated from several hundred expanded clones of graft origin. Newly made T cells mostly supplied T-cell counts and diversity one year after transplant. The study traced high day-60 TCRbeta diversity in some patients to surviving recipient T cells and thymic progenitors.

This sequence originates from a child aged 2-15 years with inherited bone marrow failure, due to receive a stem cell transplant. Sequencing was performed on PBMCs, taken before TCRalphabeta/CD19-depleted stem cell transplant. The chain is built from TRBV6-2 or TRBV6-3 and TRBJ2-2; 8 bases line up with TRBD1. The CDR3 bases are TGTGCCAGCAGTTTGCCCCGGGACAGGCCATCCGGGGAGCTGTTTTTT. Amino acids: CASSLPRDRPSGELFF.